What follows describes a single TCR beta chain. TCRdb redid the calling of the 5' RACE reads with MiXCR, one entry per CDR3 protein. The sample has some 590,000 distinct CDR3 sequences, nearly 10% seen once. Per the germline V gene, CDR1 is SGHAT and CDR2 is FQNNGV. This CDR3 contains 18 residues. After removal of 5 bases from V and 5 bases from J, the junction contained 12 bases not matched to a gene. These data originate in a study of identical twins. Separately, the same data were catalogued under a study of yellow fever vaccine responses in identical twins.

This clonotype was obtained from a woman younger than 35 in good health. The specimen sequenced was PBMCs. The V gene is TRBV11-2, the J gene TRBJ2-1, with TRBD2 identical over 13 bases. CDR3: CASSLRLAGGLHDNEQFF. The CDR3 DNA reads TGTGCCAGCAGCCTAAGACTAGCGGGGGGACTTCACGACAATGAGCAGTTCTTC.